Listed here are 17 T cell receptor beta chains from one sample, sequenced in a study of T cell clones after liver transplantation. Assay: immunoSEQ multiplex PCR; the TCRdb copy retains only in-frame clones and omits some. Of 40,000 to 65,000 clones detected, less than 85% appear once; the ten largest clones hold 8% to 9.5%. The sequencing used CD4+ T cells from blood, collected before liver transplant. The receptors shown here come from a human donor who received a liver transplant.

The V and J genes are TRBV27 and TRBJ2-3; maybe TRBD1 (5 bases). Near its end, the DNA agrees better with TRBJ1-5, so the J call may be wrong. From germline, CDR1 is MNHEY and CDR2 SMNVEV (reference sequence). The CDR3 is 13 residues long. The CDR3 reads CATRLAGGDTQHF. DNA for the CDR3: TGTGCCACCCGACTAGCGGGGGGAGATACGCAGCATTTT.

As DNA, the CDR3 is TGTGCCATCAGTGGGGGGACAGGGATCAAAGAGACCCAGTACTTC. Translated, it gives CAISGGTGIKETQYF. The genes are TRBV10-3 and TRBJ2-5; 9 bases agree with TRBD1. CDR3 length equals 15 residues. The V segment lost 4 bases and the J segment 3 bases; nucleotides outside the gene matches: 6. In germline, CDR1 is ENHRY, CDR2 SYGVKD.

The chain links TRBV10-3 to TRBJ2-3, with D unclear. The V end lost 0 bases, the J end lost 2 bases, and 6 bases lay between the germline ends. Germline CDR1 reads ENHRY; CDR2 reads SYGVKD. The CDR3 covers 14 residues. The CDR3 protein is CAISESSITDTQYF. The CDR3 DNA reads as TGTGCCATCAGTGAGTCTTCAATCACAGATACGCAGTATTTT.

The chain's CDR3 is CASSLSRGNTEAFF. CDR3 sequence (DNA): TGTGCCAGCAGTTTAAGTAGAGGGAACACTGAAGCTTTCTTT. The V gene is TRBV6-1, the J gene TRBJ1-1; D gene unclear. This CDR3 has 14 amino acids. V was shortened by 5 bases and J by 1 base, with 11 bases between the two germline ends. From germline, CDR1 is MNHNS and CDR2 SASEGT.

The chain couples TRBV28 to TRBJ1-5; no clear D gene. V was trimmed by 5 bases and J by 6 bases, leaving 11 bases between them. The CDR3 runs 13 residues. The germline CDR1 and CDR2 sequences are MDHEN and SYDVKM. The CDR3 reads CASSPGSGQPQHF. The CDR3 DNA is TGTGCCAGCAGTCCCGGATCGGGTCAGCCCCAGCATTTT. Filled out from reference TRBV28 and TRBJ1-5, the complete variable domain reads DVKVTQSSRYLVKRTGEKVFLECVQDMDHENMFWYRQDPGLGLRLIYFSYDVKMKEKGDIPEGYSVSREKKERFSLILESASTNQTSMYLCASSPGSGQPQHFGDGTRLSIL.

This sequence joins TRBV6-4 and TRBJ1-2; D not certain. Germline CDR1 and CDR2: MRHNA and SNTAGT. V dropped 2 bases and J dropped 4 bases, with 8 bases sitting between them. The CDR3 totals 13 residues. DNA for the CDR3: TGTGCCAGCAGTGACCGGGTCGGCTATGGCTACACCTTC. It translates to CASSDRVGYGYTF.

The chain employs TRBV10-3 and TRBJ2-3, with 8 positions matching TRBD2. The CDR3 is 16 residues long. Germline values: CDR1 ENHRY, CDR2 SYGVKD. Germline trimming cut 3 bases from V and 5 bases from J; bases unmatched to any gene: 10. CDR3 in DNA: TGTGCCATCAGTGACCGGGGGGGAGGTCAAAAAGATACGCAGTATTTT. This encodes CAISDRGGGQKDTQYF.

V gene TRBV6-5 combines with J gene TRBJ1-1; the D gene is possibly TRBD1 (5 bases). The CDR3 length is 14 residues. Germline values: CDR1 MNHEY, CDR2 SVGAGI. Trimming removed 2 bases at V and 1 base at J, with 8 bases between. The CDR3 sequence: CASSYDSGNTEAFF. CDR3 nucleotides: TGTGCCAGCAGTTACGACAGCGGGAACACTGAAGCTTTCTTT.

The chain carries TRBV20-1 and TRBJ1-1; possibly TRBD1 for D (6 bases). Looked up from germline, CDR1 is DFQATT and CDR2 is SNEGSKA (reference sequence). The CDR3 spans 11 residues. Trimming took 7 bases from V and 3 from J, leaving 9 bases between them. CDR3 loop: CSGNRDTEAFF. CDR3 coding DNA: TGCAGTGGTAACAGGGACACTGAAGCTTTCTTT.

The chain has TRBV7-9 and TRBJ1-6, with D unresolved. This CDR3 region has 16 residues. Per germline, CDR1 SEHNR and CDR2 FQNEAQ (reference sequence). The V and J ends lost 5 bases and 0 bases respectively, with 11 bases between them. This chain's CDR3 is CASSRPGSSYNSPLHF. As DNA, the CDR3 is TGTGCCAGCAGCAGGCCCGGGAGCTCCTATAATTCACCCCTCCACTTT.

The V gene is TRBV6-5, the J gene TRBJ2-7; D is uncertain. Germline lookup yields CDR1 MNHEY and CDR2 SVGAGI. The ends were cut back, 4 bases at V and 5 bases at J, with 15 bases in the middle. The CDR3 contains 14 residues. The DNA of the CDR3 is TGTGCCAGCAGTTCCCCGGGTGGATCCGACGAGCAGTACTTC. This gives the protein CASSSPGGSDEQYF.

This clone showed up just a few times. V is TRBV5-4 and J is TRBJ2-5; no definite D call. Trimming stripped 3 bases from V and 4 bases from J, with 13 bases between. Per the germline V gene, CDR1 is SGHNT and CDR2 is YYREEE (reference sequence). This CDR3 is 14 amino acids long. For the CDR3, the DNA is TGTGCCAGCAGCTCCGACGCCCTGAGAGAGACCCAGTACTTC. It translates to CASSSDALRETQYF.

The rearrangement links TRBV5-6 to TRBJ2-2, with D tentatively TRBD2 (5 bases). Trimming stripped 5 bases from V and 3 bases from J, with 17 bases between. The CDR3 is 16 residues long. The germline gives CDR1 SGHDT, CDR2 YYEEEE. The CDR3 loop reads CASSIRGQDDTGELFF. Here the CDR3 DNA reads TGTGCCAGCAGTATACGCGGGCAAGACGACACCGGGGAGCTGTTTTTT.

The chain links TRBV18 to TRBJ2-5; TRBD1 or TRBD2 may be the D gene (5 bases each). V lost 3 bases, J lost 6 bases, and 8 bases lay in between. This CDR3 comprises 12 residues. Germline CDR1 KGHSH, CDR2 LQKENI. As DNA, the CDR3 is TGTGCCAGCTCACCCGAGGGGAAGACCCAGTACTTC. It is translated as CASSPEGKTQYF.

This sequence joins TRBV5-5 and TRBJ2-3; TRBD2 matches 13 bases. Trimming cost V 1 base and J 2 bases; bases outside gene matches: 4. This CDR3 is 17 amino acids long. The germline gives CDR1 SGHKS, CDR2 YYEKEE (reference sequence). The CDR3 here is CASSLPGTSGNTDTQYF. As DNA, the CDR3 is TGTGCCAGCAGCTTGCCCGGGACTAGCGGGAACACAGATACGCAGTATTTT.

The table lists this clone with a count of one. The CDR3 DNA reads as TGTGCCAGCAGCTTAAGAGCGTCGGGAGGTGGGCTTTCTACGCAGTATTTT. Residues: CASSLRASGGGLSTQYF. J is TRBJ2-3 and V is TRBV7-3; 7 positions match TRBD2. Germline assignment: CDR1 SGHTA and CDR2 FQGTGA. This CDR3 contains 17 residues. Trimming took 1 base from V and 8 from J; bases not matched to a gene: 15. Complete variable domain (other parts from reference TRBV7-3 and TRBJ2-3): GAGVSQTPSNKVTEKGKYVELRCDPISGHTALYWYRQSLGQGPEFLIYFQGTGAADDSGLPNDRFFAVRPEGSVSTLKIQRTERGDSAVYLCASSLRASGGGLSTQYFGPGTRLTVL.

The chain is built from TRBV7-9 and TRBJ1-3; D is undetermined. Germline assignment: CDR1 SEHNR and CDR2 FQNEAQ (reference sequence). CDR3 size: 13 residues. Deletions cut 1 base from V and 0 bases from J, with 1 base between. DNA of the CDR3: TGTGCCAGCAGCTTAGACTCTGGAAACACCATATATTTT. It translates to CASSLDSGNTIYF.